The 14 T cell receptor beta chains listed next were all sequenced from one sample in a study of molecular identifiers for immune sequencing clone quantification. One entry per CDR3 protein results from TCRdb running MiXCR on the PCR reads. The sample has over 600,000 distinct CDR3 sequences, roughly 21% seen once. The sequenced sample consisted of naive CD8+ T cells from blood, with Jurkat cell RNA spiked in. The subset is: FACS-sorted CD8+CD4-CCR7+CD45RA+ naive T cells. The source of these receptors is a human donor in good health. Some libraries in this study had Jurkat cell RNA spiked in.

This clonotype was recorded many times. The chain has TRBV20-1 and TRBJ1-1; possible D gene TRBD1, 6 bases. V lost 1 base and J lost 3, with 21 bases in between. Germline V gene data show CDR1 as DFQATT and CDR2 as SNEGSKA (reference sequence). The CDR3 has 17 residues. The CDR3 DNA follows: TGCAGTGCTAGAGTCCTCGCAGGGAGGGGGACGGACACTGAAGCTTTCTTT. Its translation: CSARVLAGRGTDTEAFF.

This clonotype was seen repeatedly, ten times or more. The CDR3 region has the DNA TGTGCCAGCAGCGAACAGGCCCGGAACACTGAAGCTTTCTTT. It codes for CASSEQARNTEAFF. The rearrangement joins TRBV2 to TRBJ1-1, with D possibly TRBD1 on 5 matching bases. The germline gives CDR1 SNHLY, CDR2 FYNNEI. The CDR3 spans 14 residues. The V end was cut by 6 bases, the J end by 1 base, with 12 bases between. Full variable domain (remainder filled in from reference TRBV2 and TRBJ1-1): EPEVTQTPSHQVTQMGQEVILRCVPISNHLYFYWYRQILGQKVEFLVSFYNNEISEKSEIFDDQFSVERPDGSNFTLKIRSTKLEDSAMYFCASSEQARNTEAFFGQGTRLTVV.

This clonotype was counted ten times or more. The chain couples TRBV6-1 to TRBJ1-4; no clear D gene. CDR1 is MNHNS and CDR2 is SASEGT in the germline V gene. V was trimmed by 9 bases and J by 0 bases, leaving 8 bases between them. This CDR3 is 13 amino acids long. CDR3 residues: CASSWTTNEKLFF. The CDR3 DNA reads as TGTGCCAGTTCATGGACAACTAATGAAAAACTGTTTTTT.

Comment on this clonotype: This CDR3 is missing its conserved last phenylalanine or tryptophan, likely due to a read error. This chain joins TRBV7-9 and TRBJ1-5, with D possibly matching TRBD1 (6 bases). This CDR3 comprises 16 residues. The germline V gene has CDR1 SEHNR and CDR2 FQNEAQ (reference sequence). V shed 0 bases and J shed 6 bases, with 15 bases lying between them. The CDR3 here is CASSLAITGRTQPQHL. CDR3 nucleotide sequence: TGTGCCAGCAGCTTAGCCATTACAGGGCGGACTCAGCCCCAGCATCTT.

In this sample, this clonotype turned up many times. The chain couples TRBV7-2 to TRBJ1-3; D is possibly TRBD1 (6 bases). CDR1 and CDR2 (germline): SGHTA, FQGNSA. Trimming cost V 4 bases and J 0 bases, with 10 bases left between them. The CDR3 loop spans 15 amino acids. Written as DNA, the CDR3 is TGTGCCAGCAGCTCCCGGGACAACTCTGGAAACACCATATATTTT. This gives the protein CASSSRDNSGNTIYF.

The chain is built from TRBV7-9 and TRBJ2-7; D may correspond to TRBD1 or TRBD2 (5 bases each). The CDR3 runs to 14 residues. Trimming took off 8 bases at V and 0 bases at J, with 14 bases between the two ends. CDR1 SEHNR and CDR2 FQNEAQ come from the germline V gene (reference sequence). The CDR3 nucleotides are TGTGCCAGCGCACCCCCCGGGGCCTCCTACGAGCAGTACTTC. It is translated as CASAPPGASYEQYF.

Many counts were recorded for this clonotype. The V gene is TRBV28, the J gene TRBJ1-4; 7 bases match TRBD1. The CDR3 is 16 residues long. Germline CDR1 MDHEN, CDR2 SYDVKM. V shed 5 bases, J shed 1 base, and the junction held 7 bases outside the gene matches. The CDR3 protein is CASSPRNRGTNEKLFF. In DNA, the CDR3 is TGTGCCAGCAGTCCCCGTAACAGGGGAACTAATGAAAAACTGTTTTTT.

In this sample, this clonotype turned up many times. The chain links TRBV7-6 to TRBJ2-5, with D tentatively TRBD2 (7 bases). The length of the CDR3 is 16 residues. V dropped 4 bases and J dropped 4 bases, with 19 bases sitting between them. In germline, CDR1 is SGHVS, CDR2 FNYEAQ. The CDR3 nucleotides are TGTGCCAGCAGCTCCGAGGGGGGGGTTGGGCCAGAGACCCAGTACTTC. It specifies CASSSEGGVGPETQYF.

Ten or more counts support this clonotype. The chain couples TRBV5-1 to TRBJ2-5; 11 nucleotides line up with TRBD2. This CDR3 spans 15 amino acids. Germline loops: CDR1 SGHRS, CDR2 YFSETQ. The trim removed 5 bases at V and 5 bases at J, leaving 8 bases unmatched. The CDR3 protein is CASSMASGGFETQYF. CDR3 bases: TGCGCCAGCAGTATGGCTAGCGGGGGGTTCGAGACCCAGTACTTC.

This clonotype was observed many times. The chain couples TRBV7-9 to TRBJ1-1; no clear D gene. This CDR3 comprises 10 residues. V was cut by 10 bases and J by 4 bases, with 7 bases left in between. In germline, CDR1 is SEHNR, CDR2 FQNEAQ (reference sequence). In nucleotides, the CDR3 is TGTGCCACCCGACGCACTGAAGCTTTCTTT. Translation gives CATRRTEAFF.

Notes on this clonotype: The junction differs from germline at one of its ends, possibly a read error. The chain carries TRBV7-9 and TRBJ2-1; D gene uncertain. Germline V CDR1 and CDR2: SEHNR, FQNEAQ (reference sequence). This CDR3 has 15 residues. The CDR3 nucleotides are TGTGCCAGCAGCTTAGCATACAGTCTCCACAATGAGCGGTTCTTC. This codes for CASSLAYSLHNERFF. Complete variable domain (other parts from reference TRBV7-9 and TRBJ2-1): DTGVSQNPRHKITKRGQNVTFRCDPISEHNRLYWYRQTLGQGPEFLTYFQNEAQLEKSRLLSDRFSAERPKGSFSTLEIQRTEQGDSAMYLCASSLAYSLHNERFFGPGTRLTVL.

The chain uses TRBV29-1 and TRBJ2-1; maybe TRBD2 (5 bases). V was pared by 7 bases and J by 1 base, with 14 bases between. The CDR3 covers 14 residues. Germline assignment: CDR1 SQVTM and CDR2 ANQGSEA. CDR3 nucleotides: TGCAGCGCTGGCCGGCCGGGGTCCTACAATGAGCAGTTCTTC. Its protein product is CSAGRPGSYNEQFF.

This chain uses TRBV15 with TRBJ2-5; D may correspond to TRBD1 or TRBD2 (5 bases each). Germline V gene data show CDR1 as LNHNV and CDR2 as YYDKDF (reference sequence). The CDR3 has 16 residues. Trimming pared 4 bases from V and 3 bases from J, leaving 18 bases between. CDR3 loop: CATSTGPGTVKETQYF. For the CDR3, the DNA is TGTGCCACCAGCACAGGACCCGGGACGGTGAAAGAGACCCAGTACTTC.

This clonotype was detected many times. The chain uses TRBV29-1 and TRBJ2-7; D gene unclear. The CDR3 runs 13 residues. CDR1 SQVTM and CDR2 ANQGSEA come from the germline V gene. The V and J ends lost 0 bases and 4 bases respectively, with 10 bases between them. The CDR3 DNA sequence: TGCAGCGTTGAAGAGGACGGTGGGTACGAGCAGTACTTC. It yields the protein CSVEEDGGYEQYF.